This T cell receptor beta chain emerged from a study of CD8 T cells in ankylosing spondylitis. Making the TCR beta libraries involved quantitative 5'-RACE with molecular barcodes. TCRdb analysed the 5' RACE reads with MiXCR anew, one entry per CDR3 protein. Of about 31,000 distinct CDR3 sequences listed, 7.2% were seen once; the top ten hold over 9.5%. The sequence was collected from a male donor with ankylosing spondylitis or in good health (not recorded which). What was sequenced was blood, either unsorted or a sorted T cell fraction (not recorded which).

The DNA of the CDR3 is TGTGCTACTAGCGGGAGCATGACCGGGGAGCTGTTTTTT. As protein: CATSGSMTGELFF. This rearrangement joins TRBV19 to TRBJ2-2, with 11 bases that match TRBD2. The CDR3 is made up of 13 amino acids. Germline assignment: CDR1 LNHDA and CDR2 SQIVND (reference sequence). The whole variable domain, remainder taken from reference TRBV19 and TRBJ2-2, is DGGITQSPKYLFRKEGQNVTLSCEQNLNHDAMYWYRQDPGQGLRLIYYSQIVNDFQKGDIAEGYSVSREKKESFPLTVTSAQKNPTAFYLCATSGSMTGELFFGEGSRLTVL.